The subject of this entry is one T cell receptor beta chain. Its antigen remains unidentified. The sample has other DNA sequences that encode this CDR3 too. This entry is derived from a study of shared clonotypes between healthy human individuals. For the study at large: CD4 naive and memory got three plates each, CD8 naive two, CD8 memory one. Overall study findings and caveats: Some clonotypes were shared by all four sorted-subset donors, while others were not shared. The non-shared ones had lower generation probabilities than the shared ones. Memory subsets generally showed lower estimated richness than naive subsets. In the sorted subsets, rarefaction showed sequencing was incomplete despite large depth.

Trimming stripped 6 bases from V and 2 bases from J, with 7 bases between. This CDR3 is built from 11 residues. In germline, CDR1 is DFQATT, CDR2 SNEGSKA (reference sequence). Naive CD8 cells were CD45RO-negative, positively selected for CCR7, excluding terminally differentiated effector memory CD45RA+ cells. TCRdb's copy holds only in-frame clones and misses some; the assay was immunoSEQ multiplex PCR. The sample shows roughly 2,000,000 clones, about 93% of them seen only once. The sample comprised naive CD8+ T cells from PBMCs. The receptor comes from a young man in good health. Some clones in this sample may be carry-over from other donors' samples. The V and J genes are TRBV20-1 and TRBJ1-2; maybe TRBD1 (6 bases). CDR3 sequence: CSAGGNYGYTF. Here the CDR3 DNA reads TGCAGTGCAGGGGGAAACTATGGCTACACCTTC.